The sequence of this TCR beta chain was determined in a study of cytomegalovirus exposure and HLA in healthy donors. Findings and limits, study-wide: Productive status was seen about 87% or about 30% of the time for most TCR beta V segments in an earlier analysis. Rates of TCR association differed by HLA locus in a later analysis, with DRB1 highest and HLA-C lowest. Serostatus for CMV was the only available immune exposure information. Certain indistinguishable V segments, among them TRBV6-2 and TRBV6-3, were excluded.

60 Vbeta and 13 Jbeta primers were used in PCR. The data were produced by immunoSEQ multiplex PCR, yet TCRdb's version contains in-frame clones alone and is incomplete. This sample yields about 130,000 clones, of which 80% are seen a single time; 1.2% belongs to the top ten. Trimming removed 1 base from V and 4 bases from J, with 16 bases in between. The germline V gene encodes CDR1 SGHAT and CDR2 FQDESV (reference sequence). The CDR3 contains 16 residues. This clone was counted a few times. Its antigen is as yet unknown. The chain is built from TRBV11-1 and TRBJ1-2; D possibly corresponds to TRBD1 (5 bases). This clonotype was sampled from a female donor in good health and CMV-seronegative. Sequencing was performed on PBMCs. For the CDR3, the DNA is TGTGCCAGCAGCTTAGGGGGAGATGGGGGGAGCTATGGCTACACCTTC. Amino acid sequence: CASSLGGDGGSYGYTF.